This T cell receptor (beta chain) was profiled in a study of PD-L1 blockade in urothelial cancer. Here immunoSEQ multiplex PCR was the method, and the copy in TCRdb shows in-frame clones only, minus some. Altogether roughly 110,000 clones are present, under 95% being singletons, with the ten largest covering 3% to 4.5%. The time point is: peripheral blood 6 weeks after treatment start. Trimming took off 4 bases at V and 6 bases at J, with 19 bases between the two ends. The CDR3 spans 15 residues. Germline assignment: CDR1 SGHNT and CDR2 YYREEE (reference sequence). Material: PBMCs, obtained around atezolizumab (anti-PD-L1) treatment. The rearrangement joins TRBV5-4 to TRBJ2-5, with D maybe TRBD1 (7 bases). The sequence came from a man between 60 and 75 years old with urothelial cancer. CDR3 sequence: CASSPRQGSGQTQYF. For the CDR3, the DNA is TGTGCCAGCAGCCCCAGACAGGGAAGCGGGCAGACCCAGTACTTC.